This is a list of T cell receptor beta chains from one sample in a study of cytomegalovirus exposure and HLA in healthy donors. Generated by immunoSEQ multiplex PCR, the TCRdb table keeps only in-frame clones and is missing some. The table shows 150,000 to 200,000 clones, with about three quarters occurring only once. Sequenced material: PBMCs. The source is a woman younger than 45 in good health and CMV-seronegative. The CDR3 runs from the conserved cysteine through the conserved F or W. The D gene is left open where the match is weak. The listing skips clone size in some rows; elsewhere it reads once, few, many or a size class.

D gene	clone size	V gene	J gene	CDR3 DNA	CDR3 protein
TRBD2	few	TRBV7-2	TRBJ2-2	TGTGCCAGCAGCTTGGCGGGAGGGCCGGGTGGTAACACCGGGGAGCTGTTTTTT	CASSLAGGPGGNTGELFF
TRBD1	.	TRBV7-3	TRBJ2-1	TGTGCCAGCAGCTTAAAAGGGGGCAAATCCTACAATGAGCAGTTCTTC	CASSLKGGKSYNEQFF
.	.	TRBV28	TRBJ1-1	TGTGCCAGCAGTTCAGCAGGGTCCGCTTTCTTT	CASSSAGSAFF
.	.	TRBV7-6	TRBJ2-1	TGTGCCAGCAGCTTATGGGGGGGCCGAGACAATGAGCAGTTCTTC	CASSLWGGRDNEQFF
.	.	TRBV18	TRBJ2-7	TGTGCCAGCTCACCAGAGAGAAACGAGCAGTACTTC	CASSPERNEQYF
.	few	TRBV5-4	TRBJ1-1	TGTGCCAGCAGCCCTCCCGGGACACTAATGAACACTGAAGCTTTCTTT	CASSPPGTLMNTEAFF
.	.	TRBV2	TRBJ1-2	TGTGCCAGCAGTCCACGGCCCCTAGCTGACTATGGCTACACCTTC	CASSPRPLADYGYTF
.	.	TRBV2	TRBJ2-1	TGTGCCAGCAGTGACGGGACACAATCTCCCCGTCACAATGAGCAGTTCTTC	CASSDGTQSPRHNEQFF
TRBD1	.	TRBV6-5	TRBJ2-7	TGTGCCAGCAGCCAGGGACAGGTACCCTACGAGCAGTACTTC	CASSQGQVPYEQYF
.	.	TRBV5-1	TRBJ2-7	TGCGCCAGCAGCTTGCTGGCGGATACCTACGAGCAGTACTTC	CASSLLADTYEQYF
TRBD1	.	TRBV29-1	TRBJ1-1	TGCAGCGTTTACACCGGGACAGGGAGGGGAACTGAAGCTTTCTTT	CSVYTGTGRGTEAFF
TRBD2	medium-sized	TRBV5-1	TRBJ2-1	TGCGCCAGCAGCCCGAGCGGGGGGTACAATGAGCAGTTCTTC	CASSPSGGYNEQFF
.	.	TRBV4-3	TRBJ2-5	TGCGCCAGCAGCCAGTACGTTTCAGGGTTACAGACCCAGTACTTC	CASSQYVSGLQTQYF
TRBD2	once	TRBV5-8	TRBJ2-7	TGTGCCAGCAGCTACGTCGGGGGGGAACGTCCCTACGAGCAGTACTTC	CASSYVGGERPYEQYF
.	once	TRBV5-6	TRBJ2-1	TGTGCCAGCAGCTTCCGACTAGATTGGAGCTGGGAGCAGTTCTTC	CASSFRLDWSWEQFF
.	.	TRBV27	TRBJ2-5	TGTGCCAGCAGTTTAGATCGGGAGACCCAGTACTTC	CASSLDRETQYF
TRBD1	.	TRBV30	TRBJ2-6	TGTGCCTGGAGCGGACAGGGTTTTAAGAGCGGGGGGGCCAACGTCCTGACTTTC	CAWSGQGFKSGGANVLTF
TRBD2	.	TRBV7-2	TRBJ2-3	TGTGCCAGCAGATCGGGAGGCCGTGGAGATACGCAGTATTTT	CASRSGGRGDTQYF
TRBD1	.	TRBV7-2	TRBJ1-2	TGTGCCAGCAGCCCCCCGGGACAGCGTGAGAACTATGGCTACACCTTC	CASSPPGQRENYGYTF
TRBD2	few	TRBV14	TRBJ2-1	TGTGCCAGCAGCCAATTAGCGGGGGGGCCGTGGGATGAGCAGTTCTTC	CASSQLAGGPWDEQFF
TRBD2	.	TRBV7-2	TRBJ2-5	TGTGCCAGCAGCTCGACTAGCGGGACGCAAGAGACCCAGTACTTC	CASSSTSGTQETQYF
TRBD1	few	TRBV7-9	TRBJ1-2	TGTGCCAGCGGGGGACAGGGGTATGGCTACACCTTC	CASGGQGYGYTF
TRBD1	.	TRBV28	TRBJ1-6	TGTGCCAGCAGTTCAGGACAGGGTTGGGCACCCCTCCACTTT	CASSSGQGWAPLHF
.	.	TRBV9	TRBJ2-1	TGTGCCAGCAGCGTAGTGGCAGGGTCGGCTAATGAGCAGTTCTTC	CASSVVAGSANEQFF
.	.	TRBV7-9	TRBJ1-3	TGTGCCAGCAGCTACGGGACATCTGGAAACACCATATATTTT	CASSYGTSGNTIYF
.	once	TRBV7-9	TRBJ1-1	TGTGCCAGCAGCCTCGTCGGAGGGAGAAGAGCTTTCTTT	CASSLVGGRRAFF
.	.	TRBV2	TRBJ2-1	TGTGCCAGCTCAGAACAGGGCTCCTACAATGAGCAGTTCTTC	CASSEQGSYNEQFF
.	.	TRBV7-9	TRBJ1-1	TGTTCCAGCAGCTCTAATTCGGCAGGGAGGGAGAACACTGAAGCTTTCTTT	CSSSSNSAGRENTEAFF
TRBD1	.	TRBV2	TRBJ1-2	TGTGCCAGCAGGGACAGGGGAAGGAATGGCTACACCTTC	CASRDRGRNGYTF
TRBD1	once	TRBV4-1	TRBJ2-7	TGCGCCAGCAGCCAGGAATTTGGGACAGACGTCTACGAGCAGTACTTC	CASSQEFGTDVYEQYF
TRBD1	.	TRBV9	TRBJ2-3	TGTGCCAGCAGCGCGACAGGGGGCGGGGACACAGATACGCAGTATTTT	CASSATGGGDTDTQYF
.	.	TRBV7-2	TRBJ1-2	TGTGCCAGCAGCTCCCCAGTTGGCGGCTACACCTTC	CASSSPVGGYTF
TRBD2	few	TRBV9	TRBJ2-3	TGTGCCAGCAGCGGGTATCGGTCTAGCGGGATGGTAGATACGCAGTATTTT	CASSGYRSSGMVDTQYF
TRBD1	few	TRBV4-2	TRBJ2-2	TGTGCCAGCAGCCAGAGGACAGGGTCAGGCGGGGAGCTGTTTTTT	CASSQRTGSGGELFF
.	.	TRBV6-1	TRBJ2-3	TGTGCCAGCAGTGACAGACAGTTCTTGGATACGCAGTATTTT	CASSDRQFLDTQYF
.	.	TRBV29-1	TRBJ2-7	TGCAGCGTTGAAGAACACCAAGCCTACGAGCAGTACTTC	CSVEEHQAYEQYF
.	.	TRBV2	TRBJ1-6	TGTGCCAGCAGTGGTACCGACAGCTCCTATAATTCACCCCTCCACTTT	CASSGTDSSYNSPLHF
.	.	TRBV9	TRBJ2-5	TGTGCCAGCAGCGTCCCGGGCCAAGAGACCCAGTACTTC	CASSVPGQETQYF
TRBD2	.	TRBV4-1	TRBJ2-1	TGCGCCAGCAGCCAAGATCGGGTAGCGGGAGGTGATGAGCAGTTCTTC	CASSQDRVAGGDEQFF
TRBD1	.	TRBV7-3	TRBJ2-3	TGTGCCAGCAGCTTAGATGCCACAGGGGGCGATACGCAGTATTTT	CASSLDATGGDTQYF
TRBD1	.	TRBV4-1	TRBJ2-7	TGCGCCAGCAGCCAAGGGAATGCGCGGACAGGGTATAACGAGCAGTACTTC	CASSQGNARTGYNEQYF
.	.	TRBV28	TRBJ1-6	TGTGCCAGCAGTCCCCTCAAGACACCCGAAGCTCTTCGTAATTCACCCCTCCACTTT	CASSPLKTPEALRNSPLHF
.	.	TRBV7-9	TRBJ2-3	TGTGCCAGCAGCTCCGACAGGAACCCACTCACAGATACGCAGTATTTT	CASSSDRNPLTDTQYF
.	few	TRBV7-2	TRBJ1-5	TGTGCCAGCAGCTTAGCGAACGGTCAGCCCCAGCATTTT	CASSLANGQPQHF
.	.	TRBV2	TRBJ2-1	TGTGCCAGCAAGACAGAGATTTACAATGAGCAGTTCTTC	CASKTEIYNEQFF
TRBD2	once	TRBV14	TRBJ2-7	TGTGCCAGCAGCCATCGTGGGGTCAGCGGGAAGGGTGAGCAGTACTTC	CASSHRGVSGKGEQYF
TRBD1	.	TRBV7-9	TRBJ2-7	TGTGCCAGCAGCCGTGGGACAGACCCCTACGAGCAGTACTTC	CASSRGTDPYEQYF
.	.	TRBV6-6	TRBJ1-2	TGTGCCAGCAGTTACACGGGGAACTATGGCTACACCTTC	CASSYTGNYGYTF